The 24 T cell receptor beta chains below were found in one sample sequenced in a study of early T cells in non-severe SARS-CoV-2 infection. TCRdb reanalysed the 5' RACE reads using MiXCR and keeps one entry per CDR3 protein. The table records about 26,000 distinct CDR3 sequences, roughly 5.3% of them present only once. Specimen: whole blood. The receptors shown here come from an adult who was a healthcare worker with PCR-confirmed SARS-CoV-2 infection or an uninfected control (not recorded which).

The chain combines TRBV7-2 with TRBJ2-1; tentative D call: TRBD2 (6 bases). Per germline, CDR1 SGHTA and CDR2 FQGNSA. V was pared by 2 bases and J by 6 bases, with 14 bases between. The CDR3 has 15 amino acids. As DNA, the CDR3 is TGTGCCAGCAGCTTAATCCCGGGAGCGGGCAATGAGCAGTTCTTC. Its translation: CASSLIPGAGNEQFF.

This clonotype was counted ten times or more. The V and J genes are TRBV7-6 and TRBJ2-1; 7 bases line up with TRBD2. Germline-derived CDR1 and CDR2 are SGHVS and FNYEAQ. The CDR3 is 13 residues long. V was pared by 1 base and J by 10 bases, with 4 bases of the junction left unmatched. The CDR3 protein is CASSLGSGVEQFF. In DNA, the CDR3 is TGTGCCAGCAGCTTAGGGAGCGGGGTGGAGCAGTTCTTC.

This clonotype was detected many times. The rearrangement links TRBV12-3 or TRBV12-4 to TRBJ1-1; D is undetermined. CDR3 length: 11 residues. V was clipped by 1 base and J by 11 bases, with 8 bases between them. CDR3 loop: CASSLEFRAFF. In DNA form, the CDR3 reads TGTGCCAGCAGTTTAGAATTCCGGGCTTTCTTT.

This clonotype was recorded at least ten times. V gene TRBV15 combines with J gene TRBJ1-2; 7 positions agree with TRBD1. From germline, CDR1 is LNHNV and CDR2 YYDKDF (reference sequence). The V and J ends lost 0 bases and 5 bases, in that order; junction bases with no gene match: 9. CDR3 length: 16 amino acids. CDR3 region: CATSREGTESLYGYTF. CDR3 DNA: TGTGCCACCAGCAGAGAGGGGACAGAGAGCTTGTATGGCTACACCTTC.

This clonotype has at least ten counts. This chain connects TRBV12-3 or TRBV12-4 to TRBJ2-7; 7 bases fit TRBD2. This CDR3 contains 13 residues. With 6 bases clipped from V and 0 bases from J, the junction kept 2 bases outside the gene matches. This chain's CDR3 is CASRAGSSYEQYF. Written as DNA, the CDR3 is TGTGCCAGCAGAGCGGGAAGCTCCTACGAGCAGTACTTC.

This clonotype was seen repeatedly, ten times or more. This chain joins TRBV20-1 and TRBJ1-2, with D unresolved. CDR3 size: 13 residues. V dropped 4 bases and J dropped 4 bases, with 13 bases sitting between them. The germline V gene has CDR1 DFQATT and CDR2 SNEGSKA (reference sequence). The CDR3 loop is CSANPFRRYGYTF. As DNA, the CDR3 is TGCAGTGCTAACCCGTTTAGGCGCTATGGCTACACCTTC.

This clonotype was counted at least ten times. The chain carries TRBV12-3 or TRBV12-4 and TRBJ2-3; maybe TRBD1 (6 bases). V lost 6 bases and J 11 bases, leaving 15 bases between the germline ends. This CDR3 has 12 amino acids. The CDR3 DNA sequence: TGTGCCAGCAGAGCAGGGCAGGGGAAGCAGTATTTT. Translating it yields CASRAGQGKQYF.

This clonotype showed up many times. V is TRBV7-9 and J is TRBJ2-6; perhaps TRBD1 as D (5 bases). Trimming cost V 5 bases and J 0 bases, with 11 bases left between them. Germline lookup yields CDR1 SEHNR and CDR2 FQNEAQ (reference sequence). This CDR3 is built from 16 residues. This CDR3 is CASSLDTNSGANVLTF. In DNA form, the CDR3 reads TGTGCCAGCAGCCTGGACACTAACTCTGGGGCCAACGTCCTGACTTTC. The full variable domain, in which reference TRBV7-9 and TRBJ2-6 provide the parts outside the CDR3, is DTGVSQNPRHKITKRGQNVTFRCDPISEHNRLYWYRQTLGQGPEFLTYFQNEAQLEKSRLLSDRFSAERPKGSFSTLEIQRTEQGDSAMYLCASSLDTNSGANVLTFGAGSRLTVL.

This clonotype was picked up a small number of times. CDR3 amino acids: CASSGGLGYYEQYF. CDR3 in DNA: TGTGCCAGCAGCGGGGGACTAGGATACTACGAGCAGTACTTC. The chain couples TRBV7-2 to TRBJ2-7; 8 bases match TRBD2. This CDR3 has 14 amino acids. Germline V lookup: CDR1 SGHTA, CDR2 FQGNSA. V shed 5 bases and J 3 bases; nucleotides not matched to a gene: 6.

This clonotype was counted many times. The chain joins TRBV4-1 to TRBJ1-1, with a possible D match to TRBD1 (6 bases). The germline V and J ends were trimmed by 0 bases and 2 bases, with 19 bases remaining between them. This CDR3 has 18 amino acids. Germline-derived CDR1 and CDR2 are MGHRA and YSYEKL. The CDR3 spells CASSQDGGWGGFNTEAFF. The CDR3 nucleotides are TGCGCCAGCAGCCAAGATGGGGGCTGGGGGGGTTTTAACACTGAAGCTTTCTTT.

This clonotype was seen repeatedly, ten times or more. This CDR3 is CASSRGTSGRGNEQFF. Written as DNA, the CDR3 is TGTGCCAGCAGCCGAGGGACTAGCGGGAGGGGTAATGAGCAGTTCTTC. The chain recombines TRBV14 with TRBJ2-1; 16 bases line up with TRBD2. CDR1 SGHDN and CDR2 FVKESK come from the germline V gene. J was trimmed by 7 bases and V by 4 bases; bases with no gene match: 4. The CDR3 loop spans 16 amino acids.

This clonotype was observed a handful of times. This rearrangement joins TRBV19 to TRBJ2-2; D is undetermined. Between the trimmed V and J ends, which lost 3 bases and 7 bases, there was a span of 6 bases. The length of the CDR3 is 12 residues. The germline CDR1 and CDR2 sequences are LNHDA and SQIVND (reference sequence). CDR3 DNA sequence: TGTGCCAGTAGTATTGATTTCGGGGAGCTGTTTTTT. This gives the protein CASSIDFGELFF. Together with reference TRBV19 and TRBJ2-2, the CDR3 gives the full variable domain: DGGITQSPKYLFRKEGQNVTLSCEQNLNHDAMYWYRQDPGQGLRLIYYSQIVNDFQKGDIAEGYSVSREKKESFPLTVTSAQKNPTAFYLCASSIDFGELFFGEGSRLTVL.

In this sample, this clonotype turned up many times. V gene TRBV3-1 combines with J gene TRBJ2-7, with TRBD1 identical over 8 bases. V dropped 1 base and J dropped 3; count of bases not matched to a gene: 2. Germline lookup yields CDR1 LGHDT and CDR2 YNNKEL (reference sequence). The CDR3 sequence is 14 residues long. CDR3 sequence: CASSQAGTGYEQYF. CDR3 in DNA: TGTGCCAGCAGCCAAGCTGGGACAGGCTACGAGCAGTACTTC.

This clonotype was counted a few times. The chain employs TRBV18 and TRBJ2-3; the D gene is possibly TRBD2 (6 bases). Per germline, CDR1 KGHSH and CDR2 LQKENI. The V end was cut by 0 bases, the J end by 3 bases, with 16 bases between. The CDR3 consists of 17 residues. In DNA form, the CDR3 reads TGTGCCAGCTCACCACCGGGACTCACCGGATGGACAGATACGCAGTATTTT. Translating gives CASSPPGLTGWTDTQYF.

In this sample, this clonotype turned up many times. This chain uses TRBV30 with TRBJ2-7; TRBD2 might be the D (6 bases). Germline lookup yields CDR1 GTSNPN and CDR2 SVGIG (reference sequence). CDR3 length: 13 residues. The V and J ends lost 5 bases and 5 bases respectively, with 16 bases between them. DNA for the CDR3: TGTGCCTGGGTTACCGGGAGAAACGACGAGCAGTACTTC. It encodes CAWVTGRNDEQYF.

This clonotype was found many times. V gene TRBV19 combines with J gene TRBJ2-3; the D gene is possibly TRBD2 (6 bases). Germline CDR1 reads LNHDA; CDR2 reads SQIVND (reference sequence). V was cut by 4 bases and J by 3 bases, with 8 bases left in between. The CDR3 totals 13 residues. The CDR3: CASSRGLTDTQYF. The CDR3 DNA follows: TGTGCCAGTAGTAGAGGACTAACAGATACGCAGTATTTT.

This clonotype was seen ten or more times. The CDR3: CSARPSGSFNEQFF. As DNA, the CDR3 is TGCAGTGCTAGGCCTAGCGGGAGTTTCAATGAGCAGTTCTTC. The chain is built from TRBV20-1 and TRBJ2-1, with TRBD2 identical over 10 bases. The CDR3 contains 14 residues. Germline V gene lookup returns CDR1 DFQATT and CDR2 SNEGSKA (reference sequence). Germline trimming cut 3 bases from V and 6 bases from J; bases unmatched to any gene: 5.

This clonotype was counted many times. The gene calls are TRBV7-6 and TRBJ2-5; no clear D gene. Germline V lookup: CDR1 SGHVS, CDR2 FNYEAQ. CDR3 length: 12 amino acids. The CDR3 DNA follows: TGTGCGAGCCTGGGTACAAGAGAGACCCAGTACTTC. Amino acids: CASLGTRETQYF.

This clonotype showed up just a few times. The J gene is TRBJ2-7, the V gene TRBV2; possible D gene TRBD1, 5 bases. This CDR3 has 11 residues. Trimming took off 8 bases at V and 6 bases at J, with 11 bases between the two ends. Germline lookup yields CDR1 SNHLY and CDR2 FYNNEI. The CDR3 DNA sequence: TGTGCCAGCGATAGGGGTCGCGAGCAGTACTTC. It yields the protein CASDRGREQYF. Full variable domain (missing parts from reference TRBV2 and TRBJ2-7): EPEVTQTPSHQVTQMGQEVILRCVPISNHLYFYWYRQILGQKVEFLVSFYNNEISEKSEIFDDQFSVERPDGSNFTLKIRSTKLEDSAMYFCASDRGREQYFGPGTRLTVT.

The sample holds many counts of this clonotype. V is TRBV3-1 and J is TRBJ1-2, with D perhaps TRBD1 (5 bases). The CDR3 covers 16 residues. V was cut by 3 bases and J by 7 bases, with 21 bases left in between. The germline gives CDR1 LGHDT, CDR2 YNNKEL (reference sequence). The CDR3 bases are TGTGCCAGCAGCCATCTTGTCCGGACACCGTCCAGTGGCTACACCTTC. Residues: CASSHLVRTPSSGYTF.

This clonotype has at least ten counts. This rearrangement joins TRBV7-2 to TRBJ2-7, with D unresolved. This CDR3 has 14 amino acids. The germline gives CDR1 SGHTA, CDR2 FQGNSA. The V end lost 1 base, the J end lost 3 bases, and 10 bases lay between the germline ends. The CDR3 DNA is TGTGCCAGCAGCTTAGGACCTTTAGACTACGAGCAGTACTTC. Protein: CASSLGPLDYEQYF.

This clonotype has ten or more counts. This sequence joins TRBV18 and TRBJ1-1, with D unclear. CDR3 length equals 17 residues. Trimming took 3 bases from V and 0 from J, leaving 17 bases between them. Germline V gives CDR1 KGHSH, CDR2 LQKENI. CDR3 bases: TGTGCCAGCTCACCCCAAGCTGAGACGGTTATGAACACTGAAGCTTTCTTT. It encodes CASSPQAETVMNTEAFF.

This clonotype occurred many times. V is TRBV9 and J is TRBJ1-5; possibly TRBD1 for D (5 bases). V was shortened by 1 base and J by 5 bases, with 7 bases between the two germline ends. The germline CDR1 and CDR2 sequences are SGDLS and YYNGEE. The CDR3 length is 13 residues. The CDR3 DNA reads as TGTGCCAGCAGCGTACAGGGTGATCAGCCCCAGCATTTT. Translated: CASSVQGDQPQHF. Full variable domain (remainder filled in from reference TRBV9 and TRBJ1-5): DSGVTQTPKHLITATGQRVTLRCSPRSGDLSVYWYQQSLDQGLQFLIQYYNGEERAKGNILERFSAQQFPDLHSELNLSSLELGDSALYFCASSVQGDQPQHFGDGTRLSIL.

This clonotype occurred a few times. The rearrangement joins TRBV3-1 to TRBJ2-7; unclear D gene. V shed 4 bases and J shed 0 bases, with 4 bases lying between them. Germline CDR1 and CDR2: LGHDT and YNNKEL (reference sequence). The CDR3 totals 12 residues. CDR3 sequence (DNA): TGTGCCAGCAGCCGGAGCTCCTACGAGCAGTACTTC. It translates to CASSRSSYEQYF.